One and the same sample provided the 17 T cell receptor beta chains below, sequenced in a study of Graves' ophthalmopathy and Graves' hyperthyroidism. Beta-chain TCR CDR3 regions were amplified from RNA transcripts. The library came from an HTBI-primed first-round RT-PCR and a second-round multiplex PCR. TCRdb recomputed calls from the multiplex PCR reads with MiXCR, one row per CDR3 protein. There are hundreds of thousands of distinct CDR3 sequences in the sample; about a fifth occur only once, and approximately 6.5% lies in the top ten. The sample comprised peripheral blood. All receptors come from a woman aged 18-35 years with stable Graves' hyperthyroidism. Some clones in this sample may be carry-over from other donors' samples.

This chain links TRBV6-2 or TRBV6-3 with TRBJ1-1; D ambiguous. Germline V gene sequence: CDR1 MNHEY, CDR2 SVGEGT. V lost 10 bases and J lost 1, with 13 bases in between. This CDR3 is 13 amino acids long. CDR3 sequence: CAIEDRPNTEAFF. CDR3 coding DNA: TGTGCCATCGAAGACCGACCGAACACTGAAGCTTTCTTT.

This clonotype has ten or more counts. The chain employs TRBV12-3 or TRBV12-4 and TRBJ1-1; D may be TRBD1 (5 bases). There are 13 residues in the CDR3. V lost 7 bases, J lost 8 bases, and 17 bases lay in between. CDR3 DNA sequence: TGTGCCAGCACCATACAAGGGACTGCGGAAGCTTTCTTT. It codes for CASTIQGTAEAFF.

The J gene is TRBJ1-6, the V gene TRBV10-3, with no clear D. The germline V gene encodes CDR1 ENHRY and CDR2 SYGVKD. The CDR3 loop spans 12 amino acids. V shed 7 bases and J shed 10 bases, with 11 bases lying between them. The chain's CDR3 is CAIKGRNSPLHF. CDR3 coding DNA: TGTGCCATCAAGGGCCGTAACTCACCCCTCCACTTT.

This clonotype was found many times. The chain uses TRBV3-1 and TRBJ1-2; no definite D call. The CDR3 is made up of 11 amino acids. CDR1 is LGHDT and CDR2 is YNNKEL in the germline V gene (reference sequence). Deletions cut 3 bases from V and 7 bases from J, with 6 bases between. This chain's CDR3 is CASSQGGGYTF. The DNA for the CDR3 is TGTGCCAGCAGCCAGGGAGGTGGCTACACCTTC.

This clonotype was detected many times. This chain joins TRBV5-1 and TRBJ1-1; 7 bases agree with TRBD1. The J segment lost 4 bases and the V segment lost 0 bases, leaving 3 bases of the junction unmatched. The length of the CDR3 is 14 residues. CDR1 SGHRS and CDR2 YFSETQ come from the germline V gene. As DNA, the CDR3 is TGCGCCAGCAGCTTGGCAGGGGGGAGCACTGAAGCTTTCTTT. Residues: CASSLAGGSTEAFF.

The gene calls are TRBV6-4 and TRBJ2-5, with TRBD2 matching 10 bases. CDR1 is MRHNA, CDR2 SNTAGT, per germline. The ends lost 5 bases at V and 4 bases at J; junction bases unmatched: 13. CDR3 length equals 17 residues. For the CDR3, the DNA is TGTGCCAGCAGTTCCCCTCGGACAGCGGGGGGGCGAGAGACCCAGTACTTC. Translation gives CASSSPRTAGGRETQYF.

Note on this clonotype: At one end the junction does not follow the germline gene, possibly because of a read error. J is TRBJ2-2 and V is TRBV5-4; 7 bases fit TRBD2. This CDR3 comprises 15 residues. Germline CDR1 is SGHNT and CDR2 is YYREEE (reference sequence). The DNA of the CDR3 is TGTGCCAGCAGCGCGGGGGTCCCGAACACCGGGGAGCTGTTGTTT. Protein: CASSAGVPNTGELLF.

Comment on this clonotype: This clone may be a read error of a much larger clone one base away. The chain uses TRBV28 and TRBJ2-7; no definite D call. CDR1 is MDHEN, CDR2 SYDVKM, per germline. The CDR3 consists of 11 residues. Trimming stripped 6 bases from V and 5 bases from J, with 8 bases between. The CDR3 loop is CASSPHHEQYF. CDR3 sequence (DNA): TGTGCCAGCAGCCCCCATCACGAGCAGTACTTC.

This clonotype was recorded many times. J is TRBJ1-6 and V is TRBV15; D is perhaps TRBD1 (6 bases). This CDR3 region has 15 residues. CDR1 is LNHNV, CDR2 YYDKDF, per germline (reference sequence). The V end lost 0 bases, the J end lost 9 bases, and 12 bases lay between the germline ends. The DNA for the CDR3 is TGTGCCACCAGCAGAGATCGGGGGCACGGTTCACCCCTCCACTTT. Translation gives CATSRDRGHGSPLHF. The full variable domain, completed using reference TRBV15 and TRBJ1-6, is DAMVIQNPRYQVTQFGKPVTLSCSQTLNHNVMYWYQQKSSQAPKLLFHYYDKDFNNEADTPDNFQSRRPNTSFCFLDIRSPGLGDTAMYLCATSRDRGHGSPLHFGNGTRLTVT.

In its sample, this clonotype was seen many times. The V and J genes are TRBV11-2 and TRBJ1-1; 7 bases agree with TRBD1. CDR1 and CDR2 from the germline V gene are SGHAT and FQNNGV. The junction had 14 bases not matched to a gene; V was cut back by 5 bases and J by 5 bases. This CDR3 is 16 amino acids long. CDR3 amino acids: CASSPMTARGRTEAFF. The CDR3 DNA reads as TGTGCCAGCAGCCCGATGACAGCGAGGGGGCGGACTGAAGCTTTCTTT.

Details on this clonotype: The CDR3 carries no conserved terminal phenylalanine or tryptophan, so it likely arises from a read error. The chain couples TRBV2 to TRBJ2-7, with 10 nucleotides matching TRBD2. The CDR3 sequence is 15 residues long. With V trimmed by 5 bases and J by 6 bases, 10 bases remained unmatched. The germline V gene encodes CDR1 SNHLY and CDR2 FYNNEI. CDR3 residues: CASSPRASGRGEQYL. DNA for the CDR3: TGTGCCAGCAGTCCCCGCGCTAGCGGGAGAGGCGAGCAGTACCTC.

V is TRBV6-5 and J is TRBJ1-2; no clear D. Germline loops: CDR1 MNHEY, CDR2 SVGAGI. The length of the CDR3 is 16 residues. V was pared by 0 bases and J by 8 bases, with 19 bases between. As DNA, the CDR3 is TGTGCCAGCAGTTACTCTCCCGGGAACTTTCGGCGGGGCTACACCTTC. Translating it yields CASSYSPGNFRRGYTF.

This clonotype showed up just a few times. The gene calls are TRBV6-1 and TRBJ2-5; 8 positions match TRBD1. The length of the CDR3 is 16 residues. Losses at the gene ends were 4 bases for V and 0 bases for J; bases not matched to a gene: 7. Germline V gives CDR1 MNHNS, CDR2 SASEGT. CDR3 DNA sequence: TGTGCCAGCAGTGGACAGGGGACGCTGAACCAAGAGACCCAGTACTTC. It specifies CASSGQGTLNQETQYF.

This clonotype was found many times. This CDR3 is CASSEALQLSYEQYF. Written as DNA, the CDR3 is TGTGCCAGCAGTGAAGCGCTTCAGCTCTCCTACGAGCAGTACTTC. The chain combines TRBV6-1 with TRBJ2-7; D uncertain. Trimming took 0 bases from V and 0 from J, leaving 9 bases between them. This CDR3 comprises 15 residues. Germline V lookup: CDR1 MNHNS, CDR2 SASEGT.

This chain joins TRBV20-1 and TRBJ1-5, with TRBD1 matching 10 bases. V was clipped by 7 bases and J by 6 bases; unmatched bases: 9. This CDR3 is 14 amino acids long. Germline V gene lookup returns CDR1 DFQATT and CDR2 SNEGSKA (reference sequence). The CDR3 spells CSVWSGQGVQPQHF. CDR3 sequence (DNA): TGCAGTGTCTGGTCCGGACAGGGGGTTCAGCCCCAGCATTTT.

This chain links TRBV5-1 with TRBJ1-2, with D possibly matching TRBD1 (5 bases). From germline, CDR1 is SGHRS and CDR2 YFSETQ. The CDR3 extends over 15 amino acids. V was pared by 3 bases and J by 6 bases, with 18 bases between. In DNA form, the CDR3 reads TGCGCCAGCAGCTCCGACCAGGGAAGGGTTCATGGCTACACCTTC. Protein sequence: CASSSDQGRVHGYTF.

The V gene is TRBV12-3 or TRBV12-4, the J gene TRBJ1-1, with unresolved D. The CDR3 totals 13 residues. V dropped 2 bases and J dropped 6 bases, with 10 bases sitting between them. This CDR3 is CASSLRSIPEAFF. The DNA for the CDR3 is TGTGCCAGCAGTTTAAGGTCAATACCTGAAGCTTTCTTT.